This is a list of T cell receptor beta chains from one sample in a study of T cells in Graves' hyperthyroidism and ophthalmopathy. TCRdb redid the calling of the multiplex PCR reads with MiXCR, one entry per CDR3 protein. The data show about 400,000 distinct CDR3 sequences, with around a sixth seen just once and roughly 13% held by the top ten. The material sequenced was blood. These receptors originate from a woman aged 18 to 35 with Graves' hyperthyroidism. CDR3s include the opening cysteine and the closing phenylalanine or tryptophan. A D gene is named only where the DNA matches it firmly. Part of the rows lack a size; the others show once, few, many or a class for expanded clones.

CASSQAVSSYEQYF | TGTGCCAGCAGCCAAGCGGTATCCTCCTACGAGCAGTACTTC | TRBV3-1 | NA | TRBJ2-7 | many
CAISDYPGQGAVRSGYTF | TGTGCCATCAGTGACTACCCGGGACAGGGGGCGGTTCGCTCTGGCTACACCTTC | TRBV10-3 | TRBD1 | TRBJ1-2 | few
CASSLGSSIYGYTF | TGTGCCAGCAGCTTAGGAAGTTCTATTTATGGCTACACCTTC | TRBV11-2 | NA | TRBJ1-2 | NA
CASSNLWNEQFF | TGTGCCAGCAGTAATTTGTGGAATGAGCAGTTCTTC | TRBV7-9 | NA | TRBJ2-1 | few
CASSEARSGNAFF | TGTGCCAGCAGTGAAGCGCGATCGGGGAATGCTTTCTTT | TRBV2 | NA | TRBJ1-1 | many
CASSLGPGPGGYTF | TGTGCCAGCAGTTTAGGGCCAGGCCCCGGAGGCTACACCTTC | TRBV27 | NA | TRBJ1-2 | few
CASKGIYLLNTIYF | TGTGCCAGCAAGGGAATCTATCTATTAAACACCATATATTTT | TRBV2 | NA | TRBJ1-3 | NA
CASRDRGRGRTGELFF | TGTGCCAGCAGGGACAGGGGGCGAGGAAGGACCGGGGAGCTGTTTTTT | TRBV6-1 | TRBD1 | TRBJ2-2 | few
CASSFVQGAPVDTQYF | TGTGCCAGCAGTTTCGTCCAGGGGGCGCCTGTAGATACGCAGTATTTT | TRBV27 | TRBD1 | TRBJ2-3 | many
CASSFPGGTDTQYF | TGTGCCAGCAGTTTCCCGGGAGGCACAGATACGCAGTATTTT | TRBV28 | NA | TRBJ2-3 | many
CASSLLAGTQETQYF | TGTGCCAGCAGTCTACTCGCAGGGACACAAGAGACCCAGTACTTC | TRBV28 | NA | TRBJ2-5 | many
CAISAQGGGEQYF | TGTGCCATCAGTGCCCAGGGAGGGGGCGAGCAGTACTTC | TRBV10-3 | NA | TRBJ2-7 | few
CASSQGDNYGYTF | TGTGCCAGCAGCCAGGGGGACAACTATGGCTACACCTTC | TRBV7-9 | TRBD1 | TRBJ1-2 | NA
CASSQRGHNEQFF | TGTGCCAGCAGCCAGCGGGGCCACAATGAGCAGTTCTTC | TRBV7-6 | TRBD2 | TRBJ2-1 | many
CASSMSVTGGELFF | TGTGCCAGCAGCATGTCTGTAACAGGCGGGGAGCTGTTTTTT | TRBV11-1 | NA | TRBJ2-2 | many
CSARDLEKLTSWPLGQGDTGELFF | TGCAGTGCTAGAGATCTTGAGAAGCTTACCTCTTGGCCCTTGGGACAGGGGGATACCGGGGAGCTGTTTTTT | TRBV20-1 | TRBD1 | TRBJ2-2 | NA
CASSQDGAAGGFQETQYF | TGTGCCAGCAGCCAAGATGGGGCCGCGGGGGGTTTCCAAGAGACCCAGTACTTC | TRBV4-2 | TRBD2 | TRBJ2-5 | few
CASRQRGDGAQYF | TGCGCCAGCAGACAAAGGGGTGATGGTGCGCAGTATTTT | TRBV5-1 | NA | TRBJ2-3 | many
CSARMTAQGDSPLHF | TGCAGTGCTAGAATGACGGCCCAGGGGGATTCACCCCTCCACTTT | TRBV20-1 | TRBD1 | TRBJ1-6 | NA
CASSLRPTAAYEQYF | TGTGCCAGCAGTTTACGGCCGACAGCTGCCTACGAGCAGTACTTC | TRBV28 | NA | TRBJ2-7 | many
CSARGDSIRGRYNEQFF | TGCAGTGCTAGAGGGGACTCTATTCGGGGGCGCTACAATGAGCAGTTCTTC | TRBV20-1 | NA | TRBJ2-1 | NA
CASSYSGGGASDTQYF | TGTGCCAGCAGTTACTCCGGCGGGGGGGCCTCAGATACGCAGTATTTT | TRBV6-5 | TRBD2 | TRBJ2-3 | few
CASSKDSSYEQYF | TGTGCCAGCAGCAAGGACAGCTCCTACGAGCAGTACTTC | TRBV6-4 | NA | TRBJ2-7 | many
CASSLVTGWREQFF | TGTGCCAGCAGCTTGGTAACAGGGTGGCGTGAGCAGTTCTTC | TRBV5-8 | NA | TRBJ2-1 | NA
CASRLTTSNSPLHF | TGTGCCAGCAGGCTGACTACTAGTAATTCACCCCTCCACTTT | TRBV12-3/TRBV12-4 | NA | TRBJ1-6 | NA
CASTDLPGQGNTEAFF | TGTGCCAGTACCGACCTCCCGGGACAGGGGAACACTGAAGCTTTCTTT | TRBV19 | TRBD1 | TRBJ1-1 | many
CASSQKTSLDYNEQFF | TGTGCCAGCAGCCAAAAAACCTCACTAGATTACAATGAGCAGTTCTTC | TRBV3-1 | NA | TRBJ2-1 | many
CASSLTGTAGANVLTF | TGTGCCAGCAGTTTAACGGGGACAGCTGGGGCCAACGTCCTGACTTTC | TRBV27 | TRBD1 | TRBJ2-6 | NA
CASSPRQGPTEAFF | TGTGCCAGCAGCCCCCGACAGGGCCCAACTGAAGCTTTCTTT | TRBV3-1 | TRBD1 | TRBJ1-1 | many
CASSSDNHEQFF | TGTGCCAGCAGTTCCGACAACCATGAGCAGTTCTTC | TRBV28 | NA | TRBJ2-1 | NA
CASSPAGTEVNYGCTF | TGCGCCAGCAGCCCCGCCGGGACAGAAGTCAACTATGGCTGCACCTTC | TRBV5-1 | TRBD1 | TRBJ1-2 | NA
CASSLTSTGNNEKLFF | TGTGCCAGCAGTTTAACCTCGACAGGGAATAATGAAAAACTGTTTTTT | TRBV28 | TRBD1 | TRBJ1-4 | NA
CASSLKASGYYNEQFF | TGTGCCAGCAGCCTCAAGGCTAGCGGGTACTACAATGAGCAGTTCTTC | TRBV3-1 | TRBD2 | TRBJ2-1 | many
CASSSPGGAGETQYF | TGTGCCAGCAGTAGTCCAGGGGGGGCAGGGGAGACCCAGTACTTC | TRBV6-1 | NA | TRBJ2-5 | many
CASSTGLAGANEQFF | TGTGCCAGCAGCACCGGACTAGCGGGGGCCAATGAGCAGTTCTTC | TRBV7-2 | TRBD2 | TRBJ2-1 | many
CASSFPVDRDRSYNEQFF | TGTGCCAGCAGCTTCCCGGTTGACCGGGACAGGTCCTACAATGAGCAGTTCTTC | TRBV11-2 | TRBD1 | TRBJ2-1 | many
CASRTTANYGYTF | TGTGCCAGCCGAACCACAGCTAACTATGGCTACACCTTC | TRBV12-3/TRBV12-4 | NA | TRBJ1-2 | many
CASSLVLGTGSLQRSPLHF | TGCGCCAGCAGCCTCGTTTTGGGGACAGGGTCTTTACAACGGTCGCCCCTCCACTTT | TRBV4-3 | TRBD1 | TRBJ1-6 | few
CASSQQGDTEAFF | TGTGCCAGCAGCCAACAGGGAGACACTGAAGCTTTCTTT | TRBV3-1 | NA | TRBJ1-1 | few
CATSKVTGGLSDEQFF | TGTGCCACCAGCAAGGTTACGGGGGGTTTAAGCGATGAGCAGTTCTTC | TRBV15 | TRBD2 | TRBJ2-1 | many
CASSSGGYTF | TGTGCCAGTAGCTCGGGGGGCTACACCTTC | TRBV19 | NA | TRBJ1-2 | NA
CASSPSDGYNEQFF | TGTGCCAGCAGCCCTAGCGACGGGTACAATGAGCAGTTCTTC | TRBV13 | NA | TRBJ2-1 | many
CASSPPPDRGNNEQFF | TGTGCCAGCAGCCCCCCCCCCGACAGGGGGAACAATGAGCAGTTCTTC | TRBV28 | TRBD1 | TRBJ2-1 | many
CASSPAWRRQTQYF | TGTGCCAGCAGTCCAGCTTGGAGGCGGCAGACCCAGTACTTC | TRBV13 | NA | TRBJ2-5 | many
CSARDPIDPNEQFF | TGCAGTGCTAGAGACCCCATCGATCCCAATGAGCAGTTCTTC | TRBV20-1 | NA | TRBJ2-1 | NA
CASSEGNSAYEQYF | TGTGCCAGCAGTGAAGGTAATTCCGCCTACGAGCAGTACTTC | TRBV25-1 | NA | TRBJ2-7 | NA
CSALGSESKNIQYF | TGCAGTGCTCTTGGTAGCGAGTCCAAAAACATTCAGTACTTC | TRBV20-1 | NA | TRBJ2-4 | NA
CASSEGTGRFYEQYF | TGTGCCAGCAGTGAAGGGACAGGGCGCTTCTACGAGCAGTACTTC | TRBV6-1 | TRBD1 | TRBJ2-7 | many
CASSEYGTGGGRRNEQFF | TGTGCCAGCAGTGAGTATGGCACAGGGGGCGGTAGGAGGAATGAGCAGTTCTTC | TRBV2 | TRBD1 | TRBJ2-1 | many
CASSVASGGAYNEQFF | TGTGCCAGCAGCGTAGCCAGCGGGGGGGCCTACAATGAGCAGTTCTTC | TRBV9 | TRBD2 | TRBJ2-1 | NA
CASSEFRTGQPQHF | TGTGCCAGCAGTGAATTCAGAACGGGTCAGCCCCAGCATTTT | TRBV2 | NA | TRBJ1-5 | NA
CASRSQGGGSPLHF | TGTGCCAGTAGGTCTCAGGGTGGAGGTTCACCCCTCCACTTT | TRBV19 | NA | TRBJ1-6 | few
CASSLAWGGNTEAFF | TGTGCCAGCAGCTTAGCTTGGGGGGGTAACACTGAAGCTTTCTTT | TRBV11-2 | NA | TRBJ1-1 | many
CSVRGDINLGKLFF | TGCAGCGTTAGAGGAGACATTAACTTGGGAAAACTGTTTTTT | TRBV29-1 | NA | TRBJ1-4 | many
CASSYTPGTLQETQYF | TGCGCCAGCAGTTATACCCCAGGGACACTACAAGAGACCCAGTACTTC | TRBV5-1 | NA | TRBJ2-5 | NA